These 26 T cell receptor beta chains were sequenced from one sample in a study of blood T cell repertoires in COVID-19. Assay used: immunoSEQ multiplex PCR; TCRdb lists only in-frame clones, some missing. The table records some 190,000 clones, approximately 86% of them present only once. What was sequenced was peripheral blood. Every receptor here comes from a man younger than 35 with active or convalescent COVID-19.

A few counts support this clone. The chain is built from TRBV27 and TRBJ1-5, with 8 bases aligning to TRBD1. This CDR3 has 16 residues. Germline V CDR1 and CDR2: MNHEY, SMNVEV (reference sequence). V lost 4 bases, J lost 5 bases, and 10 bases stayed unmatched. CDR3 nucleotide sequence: TGTGCCAGCAGTTCCACAGGGGGTGGTTGGGATCAGCCCCAGCATTTT. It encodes CASSSTGGGWDQPQHF.

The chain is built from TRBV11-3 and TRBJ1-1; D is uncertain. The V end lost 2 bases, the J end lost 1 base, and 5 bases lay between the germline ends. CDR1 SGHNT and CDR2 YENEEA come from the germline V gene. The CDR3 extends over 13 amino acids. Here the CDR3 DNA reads TGTGCCAGCAGCTTATACAAGAACACTGAAGCTTTCTTT. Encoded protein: CASSLYKNTEAFF.

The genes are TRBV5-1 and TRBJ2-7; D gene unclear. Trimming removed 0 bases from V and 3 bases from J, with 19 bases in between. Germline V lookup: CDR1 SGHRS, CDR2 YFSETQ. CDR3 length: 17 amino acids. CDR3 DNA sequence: TGCGCCAGCAGCTTGGCCGATGGATTAGTCGGCGGCTACGAGCAGTACTTC. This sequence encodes CASSLADGLVGGYEQYF.

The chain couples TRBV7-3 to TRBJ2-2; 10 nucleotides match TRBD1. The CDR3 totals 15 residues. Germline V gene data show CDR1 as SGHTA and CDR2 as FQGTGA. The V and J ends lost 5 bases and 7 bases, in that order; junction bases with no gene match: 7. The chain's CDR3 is CASSPDRGRDGELFF. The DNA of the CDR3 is TGTGCCAGCAGCCCTGACAGGGGGCGGGACGGGGAGCTGTTTTTT.

The CDR3 DNA reads TGCGCCAGCAGCCAAGTGATCGAGGGTTTCGGCGAGCAGTTCTTC. This gives the protein CASSQVIEGFGEQFF. The rearrangement links TRBV4-3 to TRBJ2-1; possible D gene TRBD2, 5 bases. The CDR3 is made up of 15 amino acids. Trimming pared 1 base from V and 10 bases from J, leaving 17 bases between. CDR1 is LGHNA and CDR2 is YSLEER in the germline V gene.

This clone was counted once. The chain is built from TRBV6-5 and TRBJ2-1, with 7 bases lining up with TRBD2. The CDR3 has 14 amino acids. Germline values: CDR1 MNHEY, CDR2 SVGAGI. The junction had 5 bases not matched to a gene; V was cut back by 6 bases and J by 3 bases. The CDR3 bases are TGTGCCAGCAGGCGACTAGCAAGCTACAATGAGCAGTTCTTC. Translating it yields CASRRLASYNEQFF.

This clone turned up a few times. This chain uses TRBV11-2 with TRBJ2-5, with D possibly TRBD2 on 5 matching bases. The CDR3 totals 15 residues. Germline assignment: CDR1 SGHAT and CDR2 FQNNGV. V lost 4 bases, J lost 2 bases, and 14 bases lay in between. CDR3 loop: CASSSTTWNQETQYF. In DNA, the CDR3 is TGTGCCAGCAGCTCGACTACATGGAATCAAGAGACCCAGTACTTC.

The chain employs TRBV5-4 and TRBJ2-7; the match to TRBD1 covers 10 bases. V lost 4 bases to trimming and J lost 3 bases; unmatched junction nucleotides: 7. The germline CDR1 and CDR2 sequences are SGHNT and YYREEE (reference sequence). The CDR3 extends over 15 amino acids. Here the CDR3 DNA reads TGTGCCAGCAGCCACCCGGGACAGGGGAGCTACGAGCAGTACTTC. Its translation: CASSHPGQGSYEQYF.

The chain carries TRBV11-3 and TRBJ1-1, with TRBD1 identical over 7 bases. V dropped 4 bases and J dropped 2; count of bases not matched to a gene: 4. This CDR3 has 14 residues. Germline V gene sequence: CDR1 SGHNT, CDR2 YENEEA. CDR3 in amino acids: CASSSGTDNTEAFF. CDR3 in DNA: TGTGCCAGCAGCTCAGGGACAGATAACACTGAAGCTTTCTTT.

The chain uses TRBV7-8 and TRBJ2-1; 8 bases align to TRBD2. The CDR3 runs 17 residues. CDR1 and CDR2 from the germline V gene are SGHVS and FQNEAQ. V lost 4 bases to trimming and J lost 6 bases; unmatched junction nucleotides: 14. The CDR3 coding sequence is TGTGCCAGCAGCTCCCTAACTAGCGCCGGGGGGGGCAATGAGCAGTTCTTC. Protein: CASSSLTSAGGGNEQFF.

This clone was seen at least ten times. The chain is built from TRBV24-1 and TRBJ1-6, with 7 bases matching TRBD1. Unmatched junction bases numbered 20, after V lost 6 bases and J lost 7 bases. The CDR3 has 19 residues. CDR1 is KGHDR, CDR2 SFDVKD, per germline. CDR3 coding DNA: TGTGCCACCAGTACTCAACAAGAACCGGGACAGAGAATAAATTCACCCCTCCACTTT. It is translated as CATSTQQEPGQRINSPLHF.

The CDR3 DNA follows: TGTGCCAGCAGTCTTAACAGGTTTGGAATCGCTGAAGCTTTCTTT. Translating gives CASSLNRFGIAEAFF. V is TRBV27 and J is TRBJ1-1, with D maybe TRBD1 (5 bases). The CDR3 is 15 amino acids. Deletions cut 5 bases from V and 6 bases from J, with 19 bases between. The V gene's germline CDR1 is MNHEY and CDR2 SMNVEV (reference sequence).

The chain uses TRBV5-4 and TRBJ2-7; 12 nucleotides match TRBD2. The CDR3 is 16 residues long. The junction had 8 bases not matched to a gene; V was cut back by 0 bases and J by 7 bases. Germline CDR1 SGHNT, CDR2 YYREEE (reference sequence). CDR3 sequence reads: CASSLATSGRPREQYF. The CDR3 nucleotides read TGTGCCAGCAGCTTGGCGACTAGCGGGAGACCACGGGAGCAGTACTTC.

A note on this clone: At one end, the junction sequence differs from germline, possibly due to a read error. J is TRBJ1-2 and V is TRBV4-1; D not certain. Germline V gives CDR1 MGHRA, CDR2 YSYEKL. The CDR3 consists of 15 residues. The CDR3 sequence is CASSQETGANYGYTF. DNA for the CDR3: TGCGCCAGCAGTCAAGAGACCGGGGCTAACTATGGCTACACCTTC.

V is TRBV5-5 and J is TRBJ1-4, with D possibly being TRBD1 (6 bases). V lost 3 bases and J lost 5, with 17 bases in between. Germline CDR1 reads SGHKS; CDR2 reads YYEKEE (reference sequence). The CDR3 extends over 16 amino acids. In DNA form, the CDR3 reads TGTGCCAGCAGCTCCGGCGCCAGGGGCATCAATGAAAAACTGTTTTTT. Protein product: CASSSGARGINEKLFF.

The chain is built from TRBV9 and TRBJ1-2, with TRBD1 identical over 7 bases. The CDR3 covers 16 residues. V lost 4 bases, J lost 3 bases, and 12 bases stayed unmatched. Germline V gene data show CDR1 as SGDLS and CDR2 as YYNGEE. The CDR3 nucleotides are TGTGCCAGCAGCTCCAAGGGGCAGGGGGTCGACTATGGCTACACCTTC. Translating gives CASSSKGQGVDYGYTF.

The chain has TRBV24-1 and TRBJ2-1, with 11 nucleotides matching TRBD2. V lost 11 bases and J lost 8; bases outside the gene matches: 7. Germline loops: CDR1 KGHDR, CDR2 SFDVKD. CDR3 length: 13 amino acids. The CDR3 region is CAKSGTSGDEQFF. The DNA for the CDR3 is TGTGCCAAATCCGGGACTAGCGGCGATGAGCAGTTCTTC.

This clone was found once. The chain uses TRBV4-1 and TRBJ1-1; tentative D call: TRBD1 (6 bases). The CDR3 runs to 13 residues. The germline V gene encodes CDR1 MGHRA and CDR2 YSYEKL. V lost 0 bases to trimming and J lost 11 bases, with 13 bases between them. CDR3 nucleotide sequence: TGCGCCAGCAGCCAAGAACAGGGTGTGTGGGCTTTCTTT. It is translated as CASSQEQGVWAFF.

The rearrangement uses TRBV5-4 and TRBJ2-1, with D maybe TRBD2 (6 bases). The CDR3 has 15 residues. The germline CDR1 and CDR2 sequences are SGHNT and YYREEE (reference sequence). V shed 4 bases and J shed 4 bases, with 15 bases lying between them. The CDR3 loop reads CASSGTWGVYNEQFF. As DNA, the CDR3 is TGTGCCAGCAGCGGGACTTGGGGGGTGTACAATGAGCAGTTCTTC.

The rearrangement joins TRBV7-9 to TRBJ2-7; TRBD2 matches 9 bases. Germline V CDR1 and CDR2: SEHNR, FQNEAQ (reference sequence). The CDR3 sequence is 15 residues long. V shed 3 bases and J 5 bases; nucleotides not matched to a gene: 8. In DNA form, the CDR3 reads TGTGCCAGCAGCTTTGGGGCGGGAGGGCCCCACGAGCAGTACTTC. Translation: CASSFGAGGPHEQYF. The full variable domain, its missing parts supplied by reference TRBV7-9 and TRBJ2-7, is DTGVSQNPRHKITKRGQNVTFRCDPISEHNRLYWYRQTLGQGPEFLTYFQNEAQLEKSRLLSDRFSAERPKGSFSTLEIQRTEQGDSAMYLCASSFGAGGPHEQYFGPGTRLTVT.

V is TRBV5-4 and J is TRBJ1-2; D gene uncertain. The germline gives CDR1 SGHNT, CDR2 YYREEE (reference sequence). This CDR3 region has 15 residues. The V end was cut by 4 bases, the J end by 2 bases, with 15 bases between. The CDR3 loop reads CASSRDGSRNYGYTF. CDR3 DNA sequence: TGTGCCAGCAGCCGCGATGGGAGTCGGAACTATGGCTACACCTTC. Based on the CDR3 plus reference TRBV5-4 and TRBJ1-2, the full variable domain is ETGVTQSPTHLIKTRGQQVTLRCSSQSGHNTVSWYQQALGQGPQFIFQYYREEENGRGNFPPRFSGLQFPNYSSELNVNALELDDSALYLCASSRDGSRNYGYTFGSGTRLTVV.

The CDR3 region has the DNA TGTGCCAGCAGCTTAGGACTAGCGGGAGACAATGAGCAGTTCTTC. Residues: CASSLGLAGDNEQFF. J is TRBJ2-1 and V is TRBV13; 11 bases are a match to TRBD2. Trimming took 0 bases from V and 5 from J; bases not matched to a gene: 0. The CDR3 consists of 15 residues. Germline CDR1 is PRHDT and CDR2 is FYEKMQ (reference sequence).

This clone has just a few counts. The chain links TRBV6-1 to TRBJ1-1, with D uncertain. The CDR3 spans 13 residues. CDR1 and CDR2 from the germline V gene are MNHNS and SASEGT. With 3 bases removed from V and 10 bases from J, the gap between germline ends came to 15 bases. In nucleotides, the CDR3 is TGTGCCAGCAGTGATAGGAACGGGTCCCCAGCTTTCTTT. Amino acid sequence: CASSDRNGSPAFF.

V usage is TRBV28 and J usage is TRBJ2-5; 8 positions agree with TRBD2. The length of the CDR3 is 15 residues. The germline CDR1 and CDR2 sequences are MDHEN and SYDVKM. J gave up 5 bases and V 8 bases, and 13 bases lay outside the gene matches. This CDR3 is CASDSGTRITETQYF. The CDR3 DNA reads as TGTGCCAGCGATTCCGGGACTAGAATCACGGAGACCCAGTACTTC. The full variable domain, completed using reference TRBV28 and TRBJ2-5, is DVKVTQSSRYLVKRTGEKVFLECVQDMDHENMFWYRQDPGLGLRLIYFSYDVKMKEKGDIPEGYSVSREKKERFSLILESASTNQTSMYLCASDSGTRITETQYFGPGTRLLVL.

Written as DNA, the CDR3 is TGTGCCAGCAGTTACCTCCCGGGGGGGGGAAATTCACCCCTCCACTTT. Protein sequence: CASSYLPGGGNSPLHF. The gene calls are TRBV6-5 and TRBJ1-6; weak D call: TRBD1 (5 bases). The CDR3 has 16 residues. The V gene's germline CDR1 is MNHEY and CDR2 SVGAGI. V was trimmed by 2 bases and J by 7 bases, leaving 15 bases between them.

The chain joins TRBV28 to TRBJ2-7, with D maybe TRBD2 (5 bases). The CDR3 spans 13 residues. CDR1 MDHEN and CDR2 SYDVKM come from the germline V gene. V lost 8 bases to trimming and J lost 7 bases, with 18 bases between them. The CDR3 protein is CASCPPGRREQYF. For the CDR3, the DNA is TGTGCCAGCTGTCCCCCCGGGCGGAGGGAGCAGTACTTC.